Here is one T cell receptor beta chain with its context. Clones were read by immunoSEQ multiplex PCR, and TCRdb kept only the in-frame ones, dropping some. The data hold approximately 74,000 clones, with approximately 89% observed a single time. Germline CDR1 reads MNHEY; CDR2 reads SMNVEV (reference sequence). V lost 3 bases and J 0 bases, leaving 12 bases between the germline ends. The CDR3 consists of 16 residues. This entry comes from a study of technical replicates of blood from a handful of donors. The origin of this receptor is a human donor in good health. Some clones in this sample may be carry-over from other donors' samples. The rearrangement joins TRBV27 to TRBJ1-5, with a possible D match to TRBD1 (5 bases). The material sequenced was PBMCs. CDR3 protein: CASSFSTVYSNQPQHF. CDR3 in DNA: TGTGCCAGCAGTTTCTCGACAGTCTATAGCAATCAGCCCCAGCATTTT.